Below, 31 T cell receptor beta chains from the same sample are listed, as sequenced in a study of beta chain features in type 1 diabetes. Broader study findings: Across all four CD4+ subsets, people with type 1 diabetes showed modestly shorter TCRB CDR3s.

Expressed TCRB transcripts got sequenced, as all isolated RNA was reverse transcribed. This table comes from immunoSEQ multiplex PCR, and its TCRdb copy is limited to in-frame clones, with some not included. The sample shows some 25,000 clones, approximately 55% of them seen only once. Their recognized antigens are unknown. The sample consisted of Tregs from blood. The receptors come from a woman aged 18-29 years with type 1 diabetes.

This clone was recorded a few times. The rearrangement uses TRBV4-1 and TRBJ1-2; the D is unclear. V was trimmed by 3 bases and J by 2 bases, leaving 16 bases between them. This CDR3 contains 16 residues. Germline assignment: CDR1 MGHRA and CDR2 YSYEKL. The CDR3 protein is CASSHNTGRANYGYTF. The CDR3 region has the DNA TGCGCCAGCAGCCATAACACCGGGAGGGCCAACTATGGCTACACCTTC.

A single count supports this clone. The J gene is TRBJ2-3, the V gene TRBV7-6, with TRBD2 matching over 11 bases. After removal of 1 base from V and 0 bases from J, the junction contained 0 bases not matched to a gene. Germline CDR1 reads SGHVS; CDR2 reads FNYEAQ. The CDR3 extends over 16 amino acids. The CDR3 here is CASSLGTSGSTDTQYF. The CDR3 DNA sequence: TGTGCCAGCAGCTTAGGGACTAGCGGGAGCACAGATACGCAGTATTTT.

V usage is TRBV6-1 and J usage is TRBJ1-2; 10 positions agree with TRBD1. This CDR3 comprises 15 residues. V shed 6 bases and J 1 base; nucleotides not matched to a gene: 5. CDR1 is MNHNS, CDR2 SASEGT, per germline. CDR3 sequence reads: CASRQTGGHNYGYTF. CDR3 DNA: TGTGCCAGCAGACAGACAGGGGGCCATAACTATGGCTACACCTTC.

V and J are TRBV29-1 and TRBJ1-2; D is perhaps TRBD1 (6 bases). Germline CDR1 and CDR2: SQVTM and ANQGSEA. The length of the CDR3 is 15 residues. Trimming took off 3 bases at V and 2 bases at J, with 16 bases between the two ends. The CDR3 sequence: CSVERRGQGNYGYTF. CDR3 bases: TGCAGCGTTGAGAGGCGAGGGCAGGGGAACTATGGCTACACCTTC.

Only a few counts were recorded for this clone. The chain employs TRBV28 and TRBJ2-1, with 9 bases that match TRBD2. CDR1 and CDR2 (germline): MDHEN, SYDVKM. Unmatched junction bases numbered 6, after V lost 2 bases and J lost 7 bases. The CDR3 totals 15 residues. CDR3 protein: CASSLAGGPLNEQFF. The CDR3 nucleotides read TGTGCCAGCAGTTTAGCGGGAGGGCCTCTTAATGAGCAGTTCTTC.

This clone was seen more than once but under ten times. The chain links TRBV29-1 to TRBJ1-2; TRBD1 agrees at 7 bases. The CDR3 is made up of 19 amino acids. The germline V gene encodes CDR1 SQVTM and CDR2 ANQGSEA. The V and J ends lost 2 bases and 5 bases, in that order; junction bases with no gene match: 23. CDR3 in amino acids: CSVELGEVTGIDFVYGYTF. In DNA form, the CDR3 reads TGCAGCGTTGAATTAGGGGAGGTGACAGGGATCGATTTTGTTTATGGCTACACCTTC.

The rearrangement links TRBV21-1 to TRBJ2-7; the D call of TRBD2 is as the table states it, not checked on the DNA. TRBV21-1 is a pseudogene. CDR3 size: 20 residues. The CDR3 DNA is TGTGCCAGCAGCAACAGGCGATGGGGCGGGAGGGCCTGTTGTTCCTACGAGCAGTACTTC. This codes for CASSNRRWGGRACCSYEQYF.

The CDR3 sequence is CASSLGLGTGGRVNEQFF. Here the CDR3 DNA reads TGTGCCAGCAGCTTAGGCCTTGGGACAGGGGGCAGGGTAAATGAGCAGTTCTTC. J is TRBJ2-1 and V is TRBV7-9; 12 nucleotides agree with TRBD1. J lost 7 bases, V lost 1 base, and 11 bases had no gene match. Looked up from germline, CDR1 is SEHNR and CDR2 is FQNEAQ (reference sequence). The CDR3 sequence is 18 residues long.

There are a few counts of this clone. This chain connects TRBV19 to TRBJ2-1, with 8 bases identical to TRBD2. Germline trimming cut 3 bases from V and 5 bases from J; bases unmatched to any gene: 6. Germline V CDR1 and CDR2: LNHDA, SQIVND (reference sequence). The CDR3 runs to 15 residues. CDR3 nucleotides: TGTGCCAGTAGTATTGATGGACTAGCAAACAATGAGCAGTTCTTC. Encoded protein: CASSIDGLANNEQFF.

This chain connects TRBV28 to TRBJ2-1; perhaps TRBD1 as D (7 bases). This CDR3 is built from 13 residues. V was pared by 6 bases and J by 8 bases, with 14 bases between. CDR1 MDHEN and CDR2 SYDVKM come from the germline V gene. CDR3 region: CASRQGGGDEQFF. The CDR3 DNA reads TGTGCCAGCAGGCAGGGGGGCGGCGATGAGCAGTTCTTC.

The CDR3 region is CATSSEPNQPQHF. In DNA form, the CDR3 reads TGTGCCACCAGCAGCGAGCCTAATCAGCCCCAGCATTTT. J is TRBJ1-5 and V is TRBV15; D not certain. Germline V gene data show CDR1 as LNHNV and CDR2 as YYDKDF (reference sequence). The CDR3 covers 13 residues. The V gene lost 3 bases and the J gene lost 4 bases, with 7 bases spanning the gap.

The chain uses TRBV11-2 and TRBJ2-7; a possible D gene is TRBD1 (6 bases). V lost 1 base to trimming and J lost 3 bases, with 13 bases between them. The CDR3 runs to 15 residues. Germline CDR1 is SGHAT and CDR2 is FQNNGV. CDR3 in amino acids: CASSLGPTGDYEQYV. The CDR3 DNA is TGTGCCAGCAGCTTAGGTCCGACAGGAGACTACGAGCAGTACGTC.

The chain couples TRBV5-1 to TRBJ2-1; 10 nucleotides match TRBD2. CDR3 length equals 16 residues. The trim removed 2 bases at V and 8 bases at J, leaving 10 bases unmatched. In germline, CDR1 is SGHRS, CDR2 YFSETQ. CDR3 in DNA: TGCGCCAGCAGCTTAGGCCTAGCGGGAGTCTGGGATGAGCAGTTCTTC. It translates to CASSLGLAGVWDEQFF.

This clone was seen once. The chain has TRBV2 and TRBJ2-5; D not resolved. Trimming took 8 bases from V and 0 from J, leaving 7 bases between them. The CDR3 is 12 amino acids. Germline V gene sequence: CDR1 SNHLY, CDR2 FYNNEI. As DNA, the CDR3 is TGTGCCAGCGGCCGCTACCAAGAGACCCAGTACTTC. Translation gives CASGRYQETQYF. The whole variable domain, filled in from reference TRBV2 and TRBJ2-5, reads EPEVTQTPSHQVTQMGQEVILRCVPISNHLYFYWYRQILGQKVEFLVSFYNNEISEKSEIFDDQFSVERPDGSNFTLKIRSTKLEDSAMYFCASGRYQETQYFGPGTRLLVL.

This clone appeared a few times. The rearrangement joins TRBV28 to TRBJ2-7; 8 bases align to TRBD2. V was clipped by 4 bases and J by 2 bases; unmatched bases: 4. Germline CDR1 is MDHEN and CDR2 is SYDVKM. The CDR3 has 14 amino acids. DNA of the CDR3: TGTGCCAGCAGTTCAAGCGGGGGTACCTACGAGCAGTACTTC. It translates to CASSSSGGTYEQYF. The full variable domain, rest sourced from reference TRBV28 and TRBJ2-7, is DVKVTQSSRYLVKRTGEKVFLECVQDMDHENMFWYRQDPGLGLRLIYFSYDVKMKEKGDIPEGYSVSREKKERFSLILESASTNQTSMYLCASSSSGGTYEQYFGPGTRLTVT.

The genes are TRBV7-2 and TRBJ2-7; weak D call: TRBD2 (5 bases). The V gene lost 1 base and the J gene lost 3 bases, with 10 bases spanning the gap. This CDR3 region has 14 residues. Looked up from germline, CDR1 is SGHTA and CDR2 is FQGNSA. In DNA form, the CDR3 reads TGTGCCAGCAGCTTAGAAACGGGGTACTACGAGCAGTACTTC. Its translation: CASSLETGYYEQYF.

The chain has TRBV11-3 and TRBJ1-1; D is unresolved. The CDR3 is made up of 12 amino acids. The ends were cut back, 3 bases at V and 9 bases at J, with 11 bases in the middle. Germline V lookup: CDR1 SGHNT, CDR2 YENEEA. The CDR3 sequence: CASSFLLGKAFF. The CDR3 DNA is TGTGCCAGCAGCTTCTTACTAGGAAAAGCTTTCTTT.

The table lists this clone with a few counts. This chain uses TRBV5-1 with TRBJ2-1, with a weak D call TRBD2 (6 bases). Germline loops: CDR1 SGHRS, CDR2 YFSETQ. Trimming stripped 0 bases from V and 8 bases from J, with 12 bases between. The CDR3 is 14 amino acids. The chain's CDR3 is CASSLDGGGDEQFF. DNA of the CDR3: TGCGCCAGCAGCTTGGATGGGGGAGGCGATGAGCAGTTCTTC.

This clone is medium-sized (0.01 to 0.1%) by share. The J gene is TRBJ1-1, the V gene TRBV7-9; D gene unclear. Germline CDR1 and CDR2: SEHNR and FQNEAQ (reference sequence). This CDR3 region has 13 residues. Between the trimmed V and J ends, which lost 4 bases and 1 base, there was a span of 7 bases. The CDR3 region is CASSSQENTEAFF. The CDR3 region has the DNA TGTGCCAGCAGCTCCCAGGAGAACACTGAAGCTTTCTTT.

CDR3 coding DNA: TGTGCCAGCAGTTACTCGTGGGGGCATGAGGGCTACACCTTC. As protein: CASSYSWGHEGYTF. V and J are TRBV6-5 and TRBJ1-2; a weak D match, TRBD1 (6 bases). The CDR3 has 14 residues. From germline, CDR1 is MNHEY and CDR2 SVGAGI. Trimming removed 0 bases from V and 8 bases from J, with 13 bases in between.

This clone was seen a few times. V usage is TRBV30 and J usage is TRBJ1-1; D not resolved. The CDR3 is 14 residues long. Germline CDR1 and CDR2: GTSNPN and SVGIG (reference sequence). V lost 2 bases to trimming and J lost 0 bases, with 10 bases between them. CDR3 bases: TGTGCCTGGAGTCGTCCCCTTATGAACACTGAAGCTTTCTTT. Translated: CAWSRPLMNTEAFF.

This clone was counted between two and nine times. The J gene is TRBJ2-4, the V gene TRBV28, with 8 bases fitting TRBD2. Germline loops: CDR1 MDHEN, CDR2 SYDVKM. The V gene end was trimmed by 3 bases and the J gene end by 3 bases; junction bases not matched to a gene: 4. This CDR3 comprises 15 residues. CDR3 amino acids: CASSFGGGGKNIQYF. In nucleotides, the CDR3 is TGTGCCAGCAGTTTCGGGGGGGGCGGCAAAAACATTCAGTACTTC.

The chain couples TRBV30 to TRBJ1-1, with TRBD1 matching over 9 bases. The germline gives CDR1 GTSNPN, CDR2 SVGIG (reference sequence). The J segment lost 1 base and the V segment lost 8 bases, leaving 8 bases of the junction unmatched. The CDR3 spans 14 residues. The chain's CDR3 is CARTGARANTEAFF. The CDR3 DNA reads as TGTGCCCGGACAGGGGCTCGGGCGAACACTGAAGCTTTCTTT.

This clone was seen only a few times. The chain has TRBV19 and TRBJ1-5; D is uncertain. Deletions cut 9 bases from V and 4 bases from J, with 10 bases between. Germline V CDR1 and CDR2: LNHDA, SQIVND (reference sequence). The CDR3 is 12 residues long. CDR3 loop: CASREFNQPQHF. For the CDR3, the DNA is TGTGCCAGCCGGGAGTTTAATCAGCCCCAGCATTTT. The whole variable domain, remainder taken from reference TRBV19 and TRBJ1-5, is DGGITQSPKYLFRKEGQNVTLSCEQNLNHDAMYWYRQDPGQGLRLIYYSQIVNDFQKGDIAEGYSVSREKKESFPLTVTSAQKNPTAFYLCASREFNQPQHFGDGTRLSIL.

This clone has a handful of counts. V and J are TRBV19 and TRBJ2-5; D uncertain. The CDR3 spans 13 residues. V was shortened by 5 bases and J by 4 bases, with 11 bases between the two germline ends. Germline V gene sequence: CDR1 LNHDA, CDR2 SQIVND (reference sequence). Here the CDR3 reads CASSDLTGETQYF. The CDR3 DNA reads TGTGCCAGTAGTGACCTGACGGGAGAGACCCAGTACTTC.

The chain combines TRBV10-3 with TRBJ2-7; 9 bases align to TRBD2. CDR1 ENHRY and CDR2 SYGVKD come from the germline V gene. The length of the CDR3 is 14 residues. V lost 6 bases to trimming and J lost 0 bases; unmatched junction nucleotides: 3. The CDR3 coding sequence is TGTGCCATCAGGGCGGGAGGGAGCTCCTACGAGCAGTACGTC. This gives the protein CAIRAGGSSYEQYV.

The CDR3 loop reads CASSRREYTDTQYF. CDR3 in DNA: TGTGCCAGCAGCAGGAGAGAATACACAGATACGCAGTATTTT. The rearrangement uses TRBV5-6 and TRBJ2-3; unclear D gene. This CDR3 contains 14 residues. Germline V lookup: CDR1 SGHDT, CDR2 YYEEEE. Trimming left V 4 bases short and J 2 bases short, with 11 bases between.

This clone was seen more than once but under ten times. The chain joins TRBV28 to TRBJ2-7; TRBD1 aligns across 11 bases. V was pared by 6 bases and J by 10 bases, with 5 bases of the junction left unmatched. Germline loops: CDR1 MDHEN, CDR2 SYDVKM. The CDR3 extends over 12 amino acids. CDR3 sequence: CASRRDRGIQYF. CDR3 nucleotides: TGTGCCAGCAGGCGGGACAGGGGGATTCAGTACTTC.

This CDR3 reads CASSWDRGGETQYF. The CDR3 DNA reads TGTGCCAGCAGCTGGGACAGGGGAGGAGAGACCCAGTACTTC. The chain has TRBV13 and TRBJ2-5; 10 bases line up with TRBD1. V lost 4 bases and J lost 4; bases outside the gene matches: 3. CDR1 is PRHDT, CDR2 FYEKMQ, per germline (reference sequence). There are 14 residues in the CDR3. The entire variable domain, with the rest obtained from reference TRBV13 and TRBJ2-5, is as follows: AAGVIQSPRHLIKEKRETATLKCYPIPRHDTVYWYQQGPGQDPQFLISFYEKMQSDKGSIPDRFSAQQFSDYHSELNMSSLELGDSALYFCASSWDRGGETQYFGPGTRLLVL.

Relative to its sample, this clone is medium-sized. The V and J genes are TRBV10-3 and TRBJ2-7, with D tentatively TRBD2 (7 bases). Germline values: CDR1 ENHRY, CDR2 SYGVKD. The V end was cut by 0 bases, the J end by 3 bases, with 9 bases between. CDR3 length: 14 amino acids. CDR3 protein: CAISESGGLYEQYF. Here the CDR3 DNA reads TGTGCCATCAGTGAGTCCGGGGGGCTCTACGAGCAGTACTTC.

The CDR3 nucleotides read TGTGCCAGCAGTCCATTAGCGGGCCGCGTCTACGAGCAGTACTTC. Residues: CASSPLAGRVYEQYF. The chain uses TRBV2 and TRBJ2-7, with TRBD2 matching over 7 bases. Germline V gene sequence: CDR1 SNHLY, CDR2 FYNNEI. The CDR3 has 15 residues. V shed 5 bases, J shed 3 bases, and the junction held 10 bases outside the gene matches.